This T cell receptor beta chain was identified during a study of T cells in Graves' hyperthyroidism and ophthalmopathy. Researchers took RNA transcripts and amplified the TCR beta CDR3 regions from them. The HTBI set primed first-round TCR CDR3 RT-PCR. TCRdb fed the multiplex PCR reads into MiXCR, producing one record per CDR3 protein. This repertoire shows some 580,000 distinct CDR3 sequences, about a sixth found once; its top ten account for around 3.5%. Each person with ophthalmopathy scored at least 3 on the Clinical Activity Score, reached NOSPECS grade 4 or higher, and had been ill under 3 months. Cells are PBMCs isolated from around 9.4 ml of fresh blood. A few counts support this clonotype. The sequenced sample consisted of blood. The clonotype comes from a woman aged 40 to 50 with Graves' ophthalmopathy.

The CDR3 loop is CSAYPLQGAYEQYF. Here the CDR3 DNA reads TGCAGTGCTTATCCGCTACAGGGGGCCTACGAGCAGTACTTC. The chain carries TRBV20-1 and TRBJ2-7; TRBD1 matches 8 bases. J gave up 2 bases and V 5 bases, and 8 bases lay outside the gene matches. This CDR3 spans 14 amino acids. CDR1 is DFQATT and CDR2 is SNEGSKA in the germline V gene (reference sequence).